The T cell receptor (beta chain) described here comes from a study of blood T cell repertoires in COVID-19. CDR3 length: 17 amino acids. Germline values: CDR1 SGDLS, CDR2 YYNGEE. V gave up 3 bases and J gave up 0 bases; unmatched junction bases: 9. Original processing methods: Amplification of reference gene primers provided the estimated nucleated cell counts. Assay: immunoSEQ multiplex PCR; the TCRdb copy retains only in-frame clones and omits some. The V and J calls and the clone size are those of that table, but D and trimming were determined from the DNA. The sample lists about 180,000 clones, roughly 88% occurring once. The Seattle site enrolled patients during active infection and followed them longitudinally.

The clonotype was recovered from a woman aged 40 to 50 with COVID-19, enrolled during active disease. Sequencing was done on a sample of peripheral blood. The V and J genes are TRBV9 and TRBJ2-1, with 7 nucleotides matching TRBD2. The CDR3 sequence: CASSETGGLDSYNEQFF. CDR3 nucleotide sequence: TGTGCCAGCAGCGAAACAGGCGGACTAGACTCCTACAATGAGCAGTTCTTC. Full variable domain (outside the CDR3, taken from reference TRBV9 and TRBJ2-1): DSGVTQTPKHLITATGQRVTLRCSPRSGDLSVYWYQQSLDQGLQFLIQYYNGEERAKGNILERFSAQQFPDLHSELNLSSLELGDSALYFCASSETGGLDSYNEQFFGPGTRLTVL.